This T cell receptor (beta chain) derives from a study of beta chain features in type 1 diabetes. Whole-study results and caveats: People with Type 1 diabetes carried modestly yet significantly shorter TCRB CDR3s in all four CD4+ subsets.

There are 15 residues in the CDR3. Per the germline V gene, CDR1 is SGHVS and CDR2 is FNYEAQ. The V gene end was trimmed by 4 bases and the J gene end by 5 bases; junction bases not matched to a gene: 9. The sequenced template was cDNA made from the entire isolated RNA. Produced via immunoSEQ multiplex PCR; TCRdb's table is partial and in-frame only. The data show roughly 290,000 clones, about 8.5% seen once. A remark on this clone: The antigen is unknown.

V is TRBV7-6 and J is TRBJ2-3, with 7 bases fitting TRBD1. Sample: central memory CD4+ T cells from blood. This receptor was obtained from a young woman in good health. The CDR3 region is CASSSGQAHRDTQYF. The CDR3 coding sequence is TGTGCCAGCAGCTCCGGACAGGCCCACCGAGATACGCAGTATTTT.